The 4 T cell receptor beta chains in this list originate from one sample, sequenced in a study of graft-versus-host responses after intestinal transplantation. Only in-frame clones appear in the TCRdb table, and some are missing; sequencing was by immunoSEQ multiplex PCR. The sample has 90,000 to 150,000 clones; roughly 95% are singletons. No antigen has been identified for these receptors. The sample was unstimulated CD8+ T cells sorted from spleen or lymph node cells, taken before intestinal transplant. Source of these receptors: a human donor who received an intestinal transplant.

The chain joins TRBV14 to TRBJ2-1, with D tentatively TRBD2 (6 bases). The ends were cut back, 1 base at V and 4 bases at J, with 11 bases in the middle. This CDR3 comprises 15 residues. The V gene's germline CDR1 is SGHDN and CDR2 FVKESK. CDR3 DNA: TGTGCCAGCAGCCAAGGGCTAGCGATTTACAATGAGCAGTTCTTC. Its protein is CASSQGLAIYNEQFF.

The chain uses TRBV19 and TRBJ2-3; D possibly corresponds to TRBD1 (6 bases). The CDR3 has 16 amino acids. Trimming took 3 bases from V and 3 from J, leaving 16 bases between them. Germline V gene data show CDR1 as LNHDA and CDR2 as SQIVND (reference sequence). The CDR3 loop reads CASSMMQGTSTDTQYF. The CDR3 DNA reads TGTGCCAGTAGTATGATGCAGGGGACGTCGACAGATACGCAGTATTTT.

This chain connects TRBV7-9 to TRBJ2-5, with TRBD2 as a possible D gene (6 bases). The V and J ends lost 4 bases and 5 bases respectively, with 20 bases between them. CDR3 size: 16 residues. Germline V gives CDR1 SEHNR, CDR2 FQNEAQ (reference sequence). CDR3 protein: CASSSRIAALGETQYF. The CDR3 DNA reads as TGTGCCAGCAGCTCACGAATAGCGGCCCTAGGGGAGACCCAGTACTTC.

The rearrangement uses TRBV19 and TRBJ2-7; 7 nucleotides match TRBD1. CDR1 is LNHDA, CDR2 SQIVND, per germline (reference sequence). The CDR3 spans 14 residues. Trimming cost V 4 bases and J 3 bases; bases outside gene matches: 6. CDR3 in amino acids: CASSTTGYRYEQYF. The CDR3 bases are TGTGCCAGTAGTACGACAGGGTACCGCTACGAGCAGTACTTC.